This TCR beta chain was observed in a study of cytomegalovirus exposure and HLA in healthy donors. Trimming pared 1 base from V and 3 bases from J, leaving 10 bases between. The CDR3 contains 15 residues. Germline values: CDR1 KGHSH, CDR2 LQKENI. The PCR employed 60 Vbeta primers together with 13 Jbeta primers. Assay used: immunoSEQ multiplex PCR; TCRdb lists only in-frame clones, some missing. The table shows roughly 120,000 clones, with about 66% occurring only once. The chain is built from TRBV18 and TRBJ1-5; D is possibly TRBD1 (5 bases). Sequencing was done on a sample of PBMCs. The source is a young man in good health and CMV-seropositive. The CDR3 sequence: CASSPLRVPNQPQHF. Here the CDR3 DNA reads TGTGCCAGCTCACCACTCAGGGTTCCCAATCAGCCCCAGCATTTT.